This note documents a single TCR beta chain sequence. This record comes from a study of cytomegalovirus exposure and HLA in healthy donors. Vbeta (60) and Jbeta (13) primers were used in the PCR. Only in-frame clones appear in the TCRdb table, and some are missing; sequencing was by immunoSEQ multiplex PCR. The data hold some 100,000 clones, with about four fifths observed a single time. V was pared by 9 bases and J by 3 bases, with 12 bases of the junction left unmatched. The germline CDR1 and CDR2 sequences are WSHSY and SAAADI. The CDR3 sequence is 15 residues long. This TCR derives from a female donor in good health and CMV-seropositive. This chain links TRBV10-2 with TRBJ2-7; TRBD1 agrees at 9 bases. Specimen: PBMCs. The DNA for the CDR3 is TGCGCCAGACGGGACAGGGAAAGGGGAGGCTACGAGCAGTACTTC. The encoded protein is CARRDRERGGYEQYF.